These 12 T cell receptor beta chains share one sample of origin, sequenced in a study of radiotherapy plus CTLA-4 blockade in lung cancer. Only in-frame clones appear in the TCRdb table, and some are missing; sequencing was by immunoSEQ multiplex PCR. The sample records about 32,000 clones, 75% to 90% being singletons. The sample in question was peripheral blood, obtained from a patient treated with radiotherapy plus ipilimumab. These TCRs come from a human donor with non-small cell lung cancer who had stable disease on radiotherapy plus ipilimumab.

With regard to this clone: Other DNA sequences within the sample encode an identical CDR3. The chain uses TRBV29-1 and TRBJ1-1, with D unresolved. This CDR3 is 12 amino acids long. V was shortened by 2 bases and J by 2 bases, with 6 bases between the two germline ends. In germline, CDR1 is SQVTM, CDR2 ANQGSEA. The CDR3 DNA reads as TGCAGCGTTGAATCGGGTAACACTGAAGCTTTCTTT. It yields the protein CSVESGNTEAFF.

The genes are TRBV28 and TRBJ1-4, with a possible D match to TRBD1 (5 bases). CDR3 length: 14 residues. Trimming removed 11 bases at V and 2 bases at J, with 15 bases between. Germline V gives CDR1 MDHEN, CDR2 SYDVKM. This CDR3 reads CAAVQGSTNEKLFF. CDR3 DNA: TGTGCCGCCGTTCAGGGAAGCACTAATGAAAAACTGTTTTTT.

CDR3 in DNA: TGTGCCAGCAGCCCCAGGACAGGGGGGAGACGGTTCTTC. Translation: CASSPRTGGRRFF. The chain recombines TRBV14 with TRBJ2-1; 10 bases align to TRBD1. Unmatched junction bases numbered 9, after V lost 4 bases and J lost 15 bases. The CDR3 consists of 13 residues. The germline V gene has CDR1 SGHDN and CDR2 FVKESK.

The chain joins TRBV5-4 to TRBJ2-5, with a tentative D call TRBD1 (6 bases). V was clipped by 1 base and J by 1 base, with 8 bases between them. The CDR3 has 14 residues. The germline V gene encodes CDR1 SGHNT and CDR2 YYREEE (reference sequence). CDR3 coding DNA: TGTGCCAGCAGCTTGACAGGGCCCCAAGAGACCCAGTACTTC. It translates to CASSLTGPQETQYF.

Points on this clone: Mismatch with germline at one junction end may stem from a read error. This chain joins TRBV27 and TRBJ2-1; 9 positions match TRBD1. This CDR3 has 11 amino acids. CDR1 and CDR2 (germline): MNHEY, SMNVEV (reference sequence). Here the CDR3 DNA reads TGTGCCAGCAGGGGACAGGGAAAGTTTATCTTC. Amino acids: CASRGQGKFIF.

The genes are TRBV25-1 and TRBJ2-3; 7 nucleotides align to TRBD2. The CDR3 spans 18 residues. V was clipped by 0 bases and J by 2 bases; unmatched bases: 11. The V gene's germline CDR1 is MGHDK and CDR2 SYGVNS. CDR3 protein: CASSEYHRGSGLTDTQYF. For the CDR3, the DNA is TGTGCCAGCAGTGAATATCACCGGGGTAGCGGGCTCACAGATACGCAGTATTTT.

This chain uses TRBV5-1 with TRBJ2-3; possible D gene TRBD1, 5 bases. The CDR3 is 18 amino acids. V gave up 0 bases and J gave up 1 base, with 18 bases separating them. Germline V gene lookup returns CDR1 SGHRS and CDR2 YFSETQ. DNA of the CDR3: TGCGCCAGCAGCTTGGCGGCAGGGTGGAGCGAACGCACAGATACGCAGTATTTT. Its protein is CASSLAAGWSERTDTQYF.

This clone was observed a few times. The chain is built from TRBV19 and TRBJ2-5; D perhaps matches TRBD2 (5 bases). Germline CDR1 LNHDA, CDR2 SQIVND (reference sequence). The CDR3 runs 16 residues. V was cut by 6 bases and J by 2 bases, with 19 bases left in between. CDR3 amino acids: CASSPVRAGGQETQYF. The DNA for the CDR3 is TGTGCCAGTAGCCCCGTGAGGGCGGGCGGGCAAGAGACCCAGTACTTC.

This chain connects TRBV5-1 to TRBJ2-2; TRBD1 matches at 7 bases. The CDR3 totals 15 residues. Per the germline V gene, CDR1 is SGHRS and CDR2 is YFSETQ. The V and J ends lost 0 bases and 5 bases, in that order; junction bases with no gene match: 4. The CDR3 region has the DNA TGCGCCAGCAGCTTGGCGGACAGGCCGACCGGGGAGCTGTTTTTT. Amino acid sequence: CASSLADRPTGELFF.

The chain links TRBV29-1 to TRBJ2-5, with TRBD1 matching over 7 bases. The end of the DNA fits TRBJ2-7 better, so the J call may be wrong. The CDR3 is 14 amino acids. Germline V CDR1 and CDR2: SQVTM, ANQGSEA. CDR3 in DNA: TGCAGCGTTGCGGGACAGTCTGCATCCTACGAGCAGTACTTC. Encoded protein: CSVAGQSASYEQYF.

This chain joins TRBV21-1 and TRBJ2-7; the table's D call of TRBD1 was not tested on the DNA. TRBV21-1 is tagged as a pseudogene. This CDR3 is built from 14 residues. The CDR3 DNA sequence: TGTGCCAGCAGCAATGACAGTAGCTCCTACGAGCAGTACTTC. This encodes CASSNDSSSYEQYF.

This clone has a handful of counts. The chain couples TRBV5-1 to TRBJ2-6, with D tentatively TRBD1 (5 bases). In germline, CDR1 is SGHRS, CDR2 YFSETQ. The length of the CDR3 is 14 residues. The ends were cut back, 6 bases at V and 2 bases at J, with 9 bases in the middle. DNA of the CDR3: TGCGCCAGCACCAGGGCGACTGGGGCCAACGTCCTGACTTTC. Translation gives CASTRATGANVLTF. The whole variable domain, remainder taken from reference TRBV5-1 and TRBJ2-6, is KAGVTQTPRYLIKTRGQQVTLSCSPISGHRSVSWYQQTPGQGLQFLFEYFSETQRNKGNFPGRFSGRQFSNSRSEMNVSTLELGDSALYLCASTRATGANVLTFGAGSRLTVL.